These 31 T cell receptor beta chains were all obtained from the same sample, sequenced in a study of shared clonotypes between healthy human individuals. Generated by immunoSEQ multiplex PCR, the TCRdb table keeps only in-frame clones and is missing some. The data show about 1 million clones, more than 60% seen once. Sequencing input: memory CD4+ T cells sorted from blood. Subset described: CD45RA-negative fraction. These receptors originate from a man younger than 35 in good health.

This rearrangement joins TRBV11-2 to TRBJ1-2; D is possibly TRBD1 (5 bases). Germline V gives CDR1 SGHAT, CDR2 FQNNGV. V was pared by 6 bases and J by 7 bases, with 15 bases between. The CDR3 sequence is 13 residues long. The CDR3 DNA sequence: TGTGCCAGCAGTACCGGCAGGGCCATTGGCTACACCTTC. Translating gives CASSTGRAIGYTF.

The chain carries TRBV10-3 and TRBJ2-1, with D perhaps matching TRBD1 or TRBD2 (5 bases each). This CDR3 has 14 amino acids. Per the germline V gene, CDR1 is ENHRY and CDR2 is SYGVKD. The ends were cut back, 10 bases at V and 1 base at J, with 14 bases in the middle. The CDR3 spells CASSMGVSYNEQFF. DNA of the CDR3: TGTGCCAGCTCAATGGGGGTGTCCTACAATGAGCAGTTCTTC.

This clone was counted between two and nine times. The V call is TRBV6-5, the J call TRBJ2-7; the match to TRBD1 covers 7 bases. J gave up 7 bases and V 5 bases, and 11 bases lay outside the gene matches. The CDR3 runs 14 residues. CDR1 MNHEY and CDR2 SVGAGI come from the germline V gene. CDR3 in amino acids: CASSTQTGAGEQYF. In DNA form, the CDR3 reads TGTGCCAGCAGTACACAAACAGGGGCTGGAGAGCAGTACTTC.

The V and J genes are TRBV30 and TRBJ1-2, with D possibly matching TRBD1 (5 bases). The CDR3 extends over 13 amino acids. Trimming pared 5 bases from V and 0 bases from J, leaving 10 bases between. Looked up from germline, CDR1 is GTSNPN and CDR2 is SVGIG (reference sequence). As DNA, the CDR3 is TGTGCCTGGCAGACAGAATCTAACTATGGCTACACCTTC. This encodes CAWQTESNYGYTF.

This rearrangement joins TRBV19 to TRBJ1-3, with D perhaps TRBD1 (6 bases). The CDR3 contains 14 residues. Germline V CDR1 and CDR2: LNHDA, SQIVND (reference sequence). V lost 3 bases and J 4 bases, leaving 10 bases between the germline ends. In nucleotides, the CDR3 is TGTGCCAGTAGTATTGGGACAAGAGGAAACACCATATATTTT. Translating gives CASSIGTRGNTIYF.

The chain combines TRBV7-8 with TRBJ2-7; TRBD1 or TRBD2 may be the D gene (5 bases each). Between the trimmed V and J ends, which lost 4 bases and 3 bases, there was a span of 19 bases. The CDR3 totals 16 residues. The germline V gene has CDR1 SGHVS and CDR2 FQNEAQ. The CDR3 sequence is CASSSNFLGGGYEQYF. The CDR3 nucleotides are TGTGCCAGCAGCTCTAACTTTCTTGGTGGGGGCTACGAGCAGTACTTC. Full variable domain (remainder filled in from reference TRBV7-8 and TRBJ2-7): GAGVSQSPRYKVAKRGQDVALRCDPISGHVSLFWYQQALGQGPEFLTYFQNEAQLDKSGLPSDRFFAERPEGSVSTLKIQRTQQEDSAVYLCASSSNFLGGGYEQYFGPGTRLTVT.

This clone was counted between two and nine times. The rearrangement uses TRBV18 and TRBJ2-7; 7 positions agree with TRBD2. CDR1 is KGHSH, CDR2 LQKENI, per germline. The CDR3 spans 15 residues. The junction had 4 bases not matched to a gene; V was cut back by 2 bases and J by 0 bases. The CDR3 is CASSPRLASSYEQYF. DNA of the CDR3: TGTGCCAGCTCACCAAGACTAGCTTCCTCCTACGAGCAGTACTTC.

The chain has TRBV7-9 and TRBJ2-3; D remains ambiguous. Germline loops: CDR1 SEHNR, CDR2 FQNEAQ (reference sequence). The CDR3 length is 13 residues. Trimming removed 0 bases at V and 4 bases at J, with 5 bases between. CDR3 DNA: TGTGCCAGCAGCTTAGCCTTACCAGATACGCAGTATTTT. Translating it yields CASSLALPDTQYF. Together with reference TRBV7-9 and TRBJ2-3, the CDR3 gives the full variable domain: DTGVSQNPRHKITKRGQNVTFRCDPISEHNRLYWYRQTLGQGPEFLTYFQNEAQLEKSRLLSDRFSAERPKGSFSTLEIQRTEQGDSAMYLCASSLALPDTQYFGPGTRLTVL.

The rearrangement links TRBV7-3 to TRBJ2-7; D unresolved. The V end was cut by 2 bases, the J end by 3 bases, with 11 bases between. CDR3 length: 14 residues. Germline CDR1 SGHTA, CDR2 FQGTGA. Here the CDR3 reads CASSLGGQNYEQYF. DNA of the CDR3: TGTGCCAGCAGCTTAGGTGGGCAAAACTACGAGCAGTACTTC.

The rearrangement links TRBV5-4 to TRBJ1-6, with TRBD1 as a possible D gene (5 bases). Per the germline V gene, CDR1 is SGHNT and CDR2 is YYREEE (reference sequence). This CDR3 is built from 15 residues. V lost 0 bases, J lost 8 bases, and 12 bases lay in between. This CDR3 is CASSLGDSPDSPLHF. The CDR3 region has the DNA TGTGCCAGCAGCTTGGGGGACTCGCCCGATTCACCCCTCCACTTT.

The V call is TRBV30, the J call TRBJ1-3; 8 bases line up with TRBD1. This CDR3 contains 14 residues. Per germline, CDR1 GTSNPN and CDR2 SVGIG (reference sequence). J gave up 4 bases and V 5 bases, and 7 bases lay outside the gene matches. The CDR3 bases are TGTGCCTGGCAGTACAGGGGGGGAGGAAACACCATATATTTT. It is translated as CAWQYRGGGNTIYF.

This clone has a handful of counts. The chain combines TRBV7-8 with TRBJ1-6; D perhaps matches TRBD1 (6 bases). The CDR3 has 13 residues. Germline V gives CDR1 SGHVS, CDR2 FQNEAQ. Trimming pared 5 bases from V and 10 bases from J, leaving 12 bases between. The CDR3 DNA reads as TGTGCCAGCAGCAACAGGGAATCGTCACCCCTCCACTTT. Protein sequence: CASSNRESSPLHF.

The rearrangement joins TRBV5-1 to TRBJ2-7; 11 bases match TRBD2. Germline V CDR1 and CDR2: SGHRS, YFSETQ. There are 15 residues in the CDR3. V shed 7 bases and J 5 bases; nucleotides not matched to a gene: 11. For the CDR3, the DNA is TGCGCCAGCCAGTCACTAGCGGGAGTCCGAAACGAGCAGTACTTC. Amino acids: CASQSLAGVRNEQYF.

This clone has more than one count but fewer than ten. Here the CDR3 DNA reads TGCGCCAGCAACGCAGGGGGCGCACGTTCACCCCTCCACTTT. Translation gives CASNAGGARSPLHF. This chain links TRBV5-1 with TRBJ1-6, with TRBD1 matching over 8 bases. Germline assignment: CDR1 SGHRS and CDR2 YFSETQ. The CDR3 runs 14 residues. V gave up 6 bases and J gave up 9 bases; unmatched junction bases: 8. Variable domain in full (rest from reference TRBV5-1 and TRBJ1-6): KAGVTQTPRYLIKTRGQQVTLSCSPISGHRSVSWYQQTPGQGLQFLFEYFSETQRNKGNFPGRFSGRQFSNSRSEMNVSTLELGDSALYLCASNAGGARSPLHFGNGTRLTVT.

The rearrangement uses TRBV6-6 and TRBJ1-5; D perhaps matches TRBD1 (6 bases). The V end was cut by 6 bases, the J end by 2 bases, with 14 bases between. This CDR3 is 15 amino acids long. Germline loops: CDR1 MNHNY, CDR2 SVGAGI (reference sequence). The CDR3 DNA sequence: TGTGCCAGCAGCCCCACGGGGGCCCGCAATCAGCCCCAGCATTTT. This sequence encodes CASSPTGARNQPQHF.

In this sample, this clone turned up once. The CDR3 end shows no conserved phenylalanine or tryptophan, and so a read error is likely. The DNA of the CDR3 is TGTGCCTGGAGTGGGGGACAGGGCCAGGTGGACACCATATATCTT. Translated: CAWSGGQGQVDTIYL. The V call is TRBV30, the J call TRBJ1-3, with 9 positions matching TRBD1. The CDR3 loop spans 15 amino acids. The J segment lost 8 bases and the V segment lost 1 base, leaving 9 bases of the junction unmatched. Germline V gives CDR1 GTSNPN, CDR2 SVGIG (reference sequence).

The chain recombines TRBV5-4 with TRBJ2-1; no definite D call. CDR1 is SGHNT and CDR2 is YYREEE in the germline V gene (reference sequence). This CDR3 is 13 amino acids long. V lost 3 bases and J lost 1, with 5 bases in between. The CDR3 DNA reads TGTGCCAGCAGCTCGTGGTCCTACAATGAGCAGTTCTTC. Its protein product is CASSSWSYNEQFF. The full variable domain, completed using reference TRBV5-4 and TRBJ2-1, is ETGVTQSPTHLIKTRGQQVTLRCSSQSGHNTVSWYQQALGQGPQFIFQYYREEENGRGNFPPRFSGLQFPNYSSELNVNALELDDSALYLCASSSWSYNEQFFGPGTRLTVL.

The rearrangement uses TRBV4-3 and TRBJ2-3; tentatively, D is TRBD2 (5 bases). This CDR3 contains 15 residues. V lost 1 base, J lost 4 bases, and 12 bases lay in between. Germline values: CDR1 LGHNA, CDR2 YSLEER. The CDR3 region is CASSQGGGRADTQYF. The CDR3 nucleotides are TGCGCCAGCAGCCAAGGAGGCGGGCGGGCAGATACGCAGTATTTT.

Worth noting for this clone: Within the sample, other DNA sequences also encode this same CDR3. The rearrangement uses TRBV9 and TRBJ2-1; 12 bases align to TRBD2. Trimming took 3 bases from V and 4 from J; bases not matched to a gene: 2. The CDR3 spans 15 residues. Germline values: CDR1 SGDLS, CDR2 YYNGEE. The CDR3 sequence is CASSAGTSGYNEQFF. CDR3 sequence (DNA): TGTGCCAGCAGCGCTGGGACTAGCGGGTACAATGAGCAGTTCTTC.

CDR3 sequence (DNA): TGTGCCAGCAGCTTAGGGGGCGACGGAGATACGCAGTATTTT. Encoded protein: CASSLGGDGDTQYF. The genes are TRBV7-8 and TRBJ2-3; D may be TRBD1 (5 bases). V was clipped by 1 base and J by 5 bases, with 10 bases between them. The germline gives CDR1 SGHVS, CDR2 FQNEAQ. The CDR3 runs to 14 residues.

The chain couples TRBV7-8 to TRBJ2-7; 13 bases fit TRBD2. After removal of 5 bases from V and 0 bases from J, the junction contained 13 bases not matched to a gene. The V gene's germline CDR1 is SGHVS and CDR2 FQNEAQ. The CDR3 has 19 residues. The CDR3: CASSHKPGTSGTFSYEQYF. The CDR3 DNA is TGTGCCAGCAGCCACAAACCCGGGACTAGCGGGACGTTCTCCTACGAGCAGTACTTC.

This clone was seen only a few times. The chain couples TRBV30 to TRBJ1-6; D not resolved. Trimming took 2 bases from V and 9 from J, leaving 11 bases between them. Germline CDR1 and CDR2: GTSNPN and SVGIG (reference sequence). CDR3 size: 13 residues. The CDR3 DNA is TGTGCCTGGAGTACCCAGCCGAGTTCACCCCTCCACTTT. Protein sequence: CAWSTQPSSPLHF.

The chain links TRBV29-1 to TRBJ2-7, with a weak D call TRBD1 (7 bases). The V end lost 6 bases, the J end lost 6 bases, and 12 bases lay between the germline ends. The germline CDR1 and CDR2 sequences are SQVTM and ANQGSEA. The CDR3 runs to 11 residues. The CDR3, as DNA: TGCAGCGTGCAGGGGGGCAGCGAGCAGTACTTC. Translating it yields CSVQGGSEQYF.

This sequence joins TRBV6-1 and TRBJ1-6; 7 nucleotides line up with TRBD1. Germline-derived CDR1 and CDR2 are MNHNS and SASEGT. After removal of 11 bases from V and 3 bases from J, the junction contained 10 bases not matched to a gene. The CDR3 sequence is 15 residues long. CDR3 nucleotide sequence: TGTGCCGGTCGACCCGGGACAGACTATAATTCACCCCTCCACTTT. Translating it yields CAGRPGTDYNSPLHF.

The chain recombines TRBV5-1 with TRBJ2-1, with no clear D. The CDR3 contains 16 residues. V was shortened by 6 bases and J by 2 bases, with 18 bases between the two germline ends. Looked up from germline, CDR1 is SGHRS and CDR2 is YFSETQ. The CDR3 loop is CASTQDRAGPYNEQFF. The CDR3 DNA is TGCGCCAGCACCCAGGATCGAGCTGGACCCTACAATGAGCAGTTCTTC.

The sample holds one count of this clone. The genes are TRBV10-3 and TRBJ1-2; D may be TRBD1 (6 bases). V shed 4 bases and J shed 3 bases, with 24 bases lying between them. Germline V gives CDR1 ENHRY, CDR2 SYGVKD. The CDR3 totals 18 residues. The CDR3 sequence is CAISAHSGAKKTDYGYTF. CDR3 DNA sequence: TGTGCCATCAGTGCCCATTCGGGGGCAAAAAAGACAGACTATGGCTACACCTTC.

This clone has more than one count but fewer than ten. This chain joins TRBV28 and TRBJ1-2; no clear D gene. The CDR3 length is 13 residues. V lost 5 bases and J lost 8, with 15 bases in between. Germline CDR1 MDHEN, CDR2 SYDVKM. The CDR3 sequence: CASSVGHTGGYTF. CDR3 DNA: TGTGCCAGCAGTGTAGGCCACACGGGGGGCTACACCTTC.

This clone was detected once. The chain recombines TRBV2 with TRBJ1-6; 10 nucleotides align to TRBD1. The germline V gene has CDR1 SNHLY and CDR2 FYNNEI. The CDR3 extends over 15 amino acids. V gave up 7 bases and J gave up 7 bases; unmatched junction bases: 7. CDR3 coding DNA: TGTGCCAGCAAGCGGGACAGGGGCTGGAATTCACCCCTCCACTTT. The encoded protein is CASKRDRGWNSPLHF.

CDR3 in DNA: TGTGCCAGCAGCCCTAACAGGGGGCCGTACAATGAGCAGTTCTTC. It translates to CASSPNRGPYNEQFF. J is TRBJ2-1 and V is TRBV7-9, with 9 bases lining up with TRBD1. The germline V gene has CDR1 SEHNR and CDR2 FQNEAQ (reference sequence). Unmatched junction bases numbered 6, after V lost 5 bases and J lost 4 bases. The CDR3 spans 15 residues.

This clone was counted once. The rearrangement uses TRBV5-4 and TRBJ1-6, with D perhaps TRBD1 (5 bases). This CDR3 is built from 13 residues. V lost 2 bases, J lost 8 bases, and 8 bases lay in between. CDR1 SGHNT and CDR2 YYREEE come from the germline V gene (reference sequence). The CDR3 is CASSLTGDSPLHF. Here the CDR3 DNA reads TGTGCCAGCAGCTTAACAGGTGATTCACCCCTCCACTTT.

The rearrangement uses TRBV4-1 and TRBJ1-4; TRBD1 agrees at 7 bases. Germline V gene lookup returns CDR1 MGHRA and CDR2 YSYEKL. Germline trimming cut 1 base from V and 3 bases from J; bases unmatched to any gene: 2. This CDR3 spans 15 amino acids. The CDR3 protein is CASSQGGTANEKLFF. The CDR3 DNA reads TGCGCCAGCAGCCAAGGGGGGACAGCTAATGAAAAACTGTTTTTT.